The clone carrying this TCR beta chain showed up just a few times. One end of the junction is discordant with germline, which a read error may explain. Building of the TCR beta libraries involved iRepertoire HTBI primers and Arm-PCR of CDR3 regions. TCRdb ran MiXCR on the multiplex PCR reads and lists one entry per CDR3 protein. In the table there are 600,000 to 800,000 distinct CDR3 sequences, around 30% of which are singletons. The CDR3 has 14 residues. The germline V gene encodes CDR1 SEHNR and CDR2 FQNEAQ (reference sequence). This sample's time point: persistent/refractory GD, antithyroid drugs over 5 years with positive TRAb. The TCR library was made from RNA extracted from PBMCs. The sample comes from a study of regulatory T cells in long-lasting Graves disease.

The sequence came from a female donor with Graves disease. Specimen: peripheral blood mononuclear cells (PBMCs), collected when the disease was refractory, from a patient treated with antithyroid drugs. V gene TRBV7-9 combines with J gene TRBJ2-7; 7 bases align to TRBD1. The CDR3 sequence: CASSSRTGSSEQYF. The CDR3 DNA reads TGTGCCAGCAGTAGCCGGACAGGTTCCTCCGAGCAGTACTTC.